These 10 T cell receptor beta chains were all obtained from the same sample, sequenced in a study of blood T cell repertoires in COVID-19. Some clones are missing from TCRdb's copy, which holds only in-frame ones; the method was immunoSEQ multiplex PCR. Of some 27,000 clones listed, about nine tenths were seen once; the top ten hold about 14%. Sequencing used peripheral blood. The receptors come from a human donor in a cohort sampled during active COVID-19. The donor label of this sample is uncertain.

The rearrangement joins TRBV11-1 to TRBJ1-1, with D perhaps matching TRBD1 (6 bases). Germline assignment: CDR1 SGHAT and CDR2 FQDESV (reference sequence). Between the trimmed V and J ends, which lost 5 bases and 5 bases, there was a span of 18 bases. CDR3 length equals 15 residues. CDR3 region: CASSLHRVRATEAFF. The CDR3 DNA reads TGTGCCAGCAGCCTTCACAGGGTCCGTGCTACTGAAGCTTTCTTT.

V and J are TRBV7-2 and TRBJ2-1; TRBD2 aligns across 9 bases. This CDR3 has 15 residues. CDR1 and CDR2 (germline): SGHTA, FQGNSA. With V trimmed by 7 bases and J by 9 bases, 13 bases remained unmatched. CDR3: CASTQDSGGAAEQFF. CDR3 DNA sequence: TGTGCCAGCACCCAGGATAGCGGGGGCGCTGCTGAGCAGTTCTTC.

The chain uses TRBV27 and TRBJ2-2; 9 bases agree with TRBD1. Germline lookup yields CDR1 MNHEY and CDR2 SMNVEV (reference sequence). CDR3 length: 17 amino acids. V gave up 1 base and J gave up 1 base; unmatched junction bases: 4. As DNA, the CDR3 is TGTGCCAGCAGTTTATTCGGACAGGGGAAGAACACCGGGGAGCTGTTTTTT. This translates into CASSLFGQGKNTGELFF.

J is TRBJ2-2 and V is TRBV4-1, with 7 bases matching TRBD1. The CDR3 extends over 15 amino acids. Germline V gene data show CDR1 as MGHRA and CDR2 as YSYEKL. J lost 4 bases, V lost 3 bases, and 5 bases had no gene match. CDR3 sequence: CASSQRQGATGELFF. CDR3 DNA sequence: TGCGCCAGCAGCCAGAGACAGGGCGCCACCGGGGAGCTGTTTTTT.

The gene calls are TRBV28 and TRBJ1-1; 11 bases line up with TRBD1. The CDR3 totals 15 residues. V shed 5 bases, J shed 9 bases, and the junction held 11 bases outside the gene matches. Germline assignment: CDR1 MDHEN and CDR2 SYDVKM. CDR3 sequence (DNA): TGTGCCAGCAGTCTTAATTCCGGGACAGGGGGTAAAGCTTTCTTT. This translates into CASSLNSGTGGKAFF.

This chain joins TRBV4-1 and TRBJ2-3; TRBD2 agrees at 9 bases. The J segment lost 10 bases and the V segment lost 0 bases, leaving 14 bases of the junction unmatched. CDR3 length equals 17 residues. Germline V gene sequence: CDR1 MGHRA, CDR2 YSYEKL. CDR3 sequence (DNA): TGCGCCAGCAGCCAAGAGTTGACTAGCGGCGGGCTAGGGGCGCAGTATTTT. This gives the protein CASSQELTSGGLGAQYF.

The gene calls are TRBV3-1 (or the pseudogene TRBV3-2) and TRBJ1-3; D is uncertain. The germline V gene encodes CDR1 LGHDT and CDR2 YNNKEL (reference sequence). Trimming took off 2 bases at V and 3 bases at J, with 5 bases between the two ends. The CDR3 consists of 13 residues. CDR3 sequence: CASSQNGGNTIYF. CDR3 DNA sequence: TGTGCCAGCAGCCAAAACGGTGGAAACACCATATATTTT.

The chain employs TRBV27 and TRBJ2-7; TRBD1 matches 11 bases. In germline, CDR1 is MNHEY, CDR2 SMNVEV (reference sequence). V was clipped by 5 bases and J by 7 bases; unmatched bases: 13. The CDR3 length is 16 residues. The CDR3 spells CASSTSRTGGAGEQYF. CDR3 DNA sequence: TGTGCCAGCAGTACATCTCGGACAGGGGGCGCGGGGGAGCAGTACTTC.

The genes are TRBV6-5 and TRBJ1-5; D possibly corresponds to TRBD1 (5 bases). Per germline, CDR1 MNHEY and CDR2 SVGAGI. The V gene lost 8 bases and the J gene lost 4 bases, with 12 bases spanning the gap. The CDR3 extends over 13 amino acids. The CDR3 region has the DNA TGTGCCAGCCACCCAGACAGAAATCAGCCCCAGCATTTT. It encodes CASHPDRNQPQHF.

The V and J genes are TRBV27 and TRBJ2-5; possible D gene TRBD2, 5 bases. The CDR3 covers 14 residues. V lost 3 bases to trimming and J lost 6 bases, with 14 bases between them. CDR1 is MNHEY and CDR2 is SMNVEV in the germline V gene (reference sequence). The CDR3 here is CASSFAAGEKTQYF. Here the CDR3 DNA reads TGTGCCAGCAGTTTCGCAGCCGGGGAAAAGACCCAGTACTTC.